Below are 31 T cell receptor beta chains sequenced from a single sample in a study of shared clonotypes between healthy human individuals. The protocol was immunoSEQ multiplex PCR, while the TCRdb copy is restricted to in-frame clones and leaves out a portion. The table has about 1.1 million clones, approximately 80% seen once. Sequenced: memory CD4+ T cells from PBMCs. Regarding subset: CD45RA-negative fraction. These receptors were collected from a young man in good health. Some clones in this sample may be carry-over from other donors' samples.

A few counts support this clone. J is TRBJ2-7 and V is TRBV5-4; 7 positions match TRBD2. The CDR3 is 14 amino acids. Germline trimming cut 0 bases from V and 3 bases from J; bases unmatched to any gene: 3. Germline-derived CDR1 and CDR2 are SGHNT and YYREEE (reference sequence). The CDR3 sequence is CASSLGSSGYEQYF. CDR3 in DNA: TGTGCCAGCAGCTTGGGTTCTAGCGGCTACGAGCAGTACTTC.

The table lists this clone with many counts. This chain joins TRBV2 and TRBJ2-1; D ambiguous. Trimming took off 5 bases at V and 9 bases at J, with 11 bases between the two ends. This CDR3 comprises 12 residues. Looked up from germline, CDR1 is SNHLY and CDR2 is FYNNEI. This CDR3 is CASSPGRGEQFF. The CDR3 coding sequence is TGTGCCAGCAGTCCGGGCCGAGGTGAGCAGTTCTTC.

This chain links TRBV9 with TRBJ2-1, with 9 bases fitting TRBD1. Trimming took 2 bases from V and 3 from J; bases not matched to a gene: 3. Germline lookup yields CDR1 SGDLS and CDR2 YYNGEE. The length of the CDR3 is 15 residues. The CDR3 coding sequence is TGTGCCAGCAGCGTGGACAGGGGAAACTACAATGAGCAGTTCTTC. Encoded protein: CASSVDRGNYNEQFF.

The V call is TRBV10-3, the J call TRBJ2-1; 7 nucleotides line up with TRBD2. V lost 10 bases and J lost 0; bases outside the gene matches: 6. Germline V gene data show CDR1 as ENHRY and CDR2 as SYGVKD. The CDR3 covers 14 residues. The CDR3 sequence: CASLADLSYNEQFF. The CDR3 DNA sequence: TGTGCCAGCCTAGCGGATCTCTCCTACAATGAGCAGTTCTTC.

The genes are TRBV9 and TRBJ2-7; D is unresolved. Germline CDR1 reads SGDLS; CDR2 reads YYNGEE. V was trimmed by 0 bases and J by 7 bases, leaving 11 bases between them. The CDR3 loop spans 13 amino acids. The CDR3 DNA reads TGTGCCAGCAGCGTAGCTGAGGCTGGGGAGCAGTACTTC. Amino acid sequence: CASSVAEAGEQYF.

This chain uses TRBV5-5 with TRBJ2-7; unclear D gene. With the DNA end fitting TRBJ2-1 better, the J assignment may be wrong. The CDR3 contains 12 residues. Germline V CDR1 and CDR2: SGHKS, YYEKEE (reference sequence). In DNA, the CDR3 is TGTGCCAGCAGCTTGCCGGCGAATGAGCAGTTCTTC. Protein sequence: CASSLPANEQFF.

V is TRBV5-8 and J is TRBJ2-7, with TRBD1 matching 9 bases. CDR3 length: 16 residues. Germline loops: CDR1 SGHTS, CDR2 YDEGEE. The junction had 12 bases not matched to a gene; V was cut back by 4 bases and J by 4 bases. The CDR3 loop is CASSPRWGTGLYEQYF. The CDR3 nucleotides read TGTGCCAGCAGCCCCCGGTGGGGGACAGGGTTGTACGAGCAGTACTTC.

CDR3 amino acids: CASLDLRQGGSGELFF. CDR3 coding DNA: TGCGCCAGCCTCGACCTCCGACAGGGGGGATCCGGGGAGCTGTTTTTT. This chain connects TRBV5-1 to TRBJ2-2; 9 nucleotides match TRBD1. The CDR3 consists of 16 residues. J gave up 6 bases and V 7 bases, and 13 bases lay outside the gene matches. Germline loops: CDR1 SGHRS, CDR2 YFSETQ.

This chain connects TRBV27 to TRBJ1-1, with D perhaps matching TRBD1 (5 bases). The CDR3 extends over 17 amino acids. The germline V gene encodes CDR1 MNHEY and CDR2 SMNVEV (reference sequence). The V and J ends lost 2 bases and 6 bases respectively, with 22 bases between them. CDR3 nucleotides: TGTGCCAGCAGTTTACTGGCTTTTGGGCAGGGCCCTCCTGAAGCTTTCTTT. Protein: CASSLLAFGQGPPEAFF.

V is TRBV25-1 and J is TRBJ1-2; D call uncertain. This CDR3 spans 12 amino acids. Trimming cost V 4 bases and J 5 bases, with 8 bases left between them. Germline loops: CDR1 MGHDK, CDR2 SYGVNS. The CDR3 DNA reads TGTGCCAGCAGTGCGGACGCTTATGGCTACACCTTC. Translated, it gives CASSADAYGYTF.

This clone was observed at least ten times. This CDR3 is CASSQDLVAITDTQYF. The CDR3 DNA reads as TGTGCCAGCAGCCAAGATTTGGTAGCTATCACAGATACGCAGTATTTT. The V call is TRBV4-2, the J call TRBJ2-3, with D uncertain. Germline lookup yields CDR1 LGHNA and CDR2 YNFKEQ. The CDR3 is 16 amino acids. Trimming removed 0 bases at V and 2 bases at J, with 12 bases between.

The rearrangement links TRBV11-2 to TRBJ1-1, with unresolved D. In germline, CDR1 is SGHAT, CDR2 FQNNGV. This CDR3 is built from 13 residues. V shed 2 bases and J shed 3 bases, with 7 bases lying between them. The CDR3 coding sequence is TGTGCCAGCAGCTTACTTCTGGACACTGAAGCTTTCTTT. It encodes CASSLLLDTEAFF. Combining the CDR3 with reference TRBV11-2 and TRBJ1-1 gives the whole variable domain EAGVAQSPRYKIIEKRQSVAFWCNPISGHATLYWYQQILGQGPKLLIQFQNNGVVDDSQLPKDRFSAERLKGVDSTLKIQPAKLEDSAVYLCASSLLLDTEAFFGQGTRLTVV.

This clone was detected many times. V and J are TRBV6-5 and TRBJ2-1, with 11 nucleotides matching TRBD2. J was trimmed by 6 bases and V by 6 bases; bases with no gene match: 4. This CDR3 has 14 amino acids. Germline CDR1 and CDR2: MNHEY and SVGAGI. CDR3 sequence: CASRVAGGVNEQFF. CDR3 nucleotides: TGTGCCAGCAGGGTAGCGGGGGGGGTCAATGAGCAGTTCTTC.

The chain couples TRBV27 to TRBJ1-5, with TRBD1 matching 7 bases. Losses at the gene ends were 6 bases for V and 1 base for J; bases not matched to a gene: 9. The V gene's germline CDR1 is MNHEY and CDR2 SMNVEV (reference sequence). The CDR3 is 16 amino acids. The CDR3 loop reads CASSPDRVWSNQPQHF. Here the CDR3 DNA reads TGTGCCAGCAGCCCCGACAGGGTTTGGAGCAATCAGCCCCAGCATTTT.

The genes are TRBV12-5 and TRBJ2-5, with unresolved D. Trimming shortened V by 5 bases and J by 5 bases, and 9 bases separated the two germline ends. The CDR3 contains 12 residues. Per germline, CDR1 LGHNT and CDR2 FRNRAP. This CDR3 reads CASGPAEETQYF. In DNA form, the CDR3 reads TGTGCTAGTGGTCCTGCAGAGGAGACCCAGTACTTC. Supplemented by reference TRBV12-5 and TRBJ2-5, the full variable domain reads DARVTQTPRHKVTEMGQEVTMRCQPILGHNTVFWYRQTMMQGLELLAYFRNRAPLDDSGMPKDRFSAEMPDATLATLKIQPSEPRDSAVYFCASGPAEETQYFGPGTRLLVL.

As to this clone: It may be a read error: a sequence one base away is much more abundant. This chain joins TRBV7-9 and TRBJ2-3; D may be TRBD1 (6 bases). Trimming shortened V by 3 bases and J by 4 bases, and 8 bases separated the two germline ends. This CDR3 is built from 13 residues. CDR1 SEHNR and CDR2 FQNEAQ come from the germline V gene (reference sequence). The CDR3 region is CASSFRGSDTQYF. As DNA, the CDR3 is TGTGCCAGCAGCTTCAGGGGCTCAGATACGCAGTATTTT.

This clone has more than one count but fewer than ten. This rearrangement joins TRBV9 to TRBJ2-2; D not certain. In germline, CDR1 is SGDLS, CDR2 YYNGEE. Deletions cut 4 bases from V and 3 bases from J, with 16 bases between. The CDR3 is 16 amino acids. The CDR3 sequence is CASSPRVGIDTGELFF. In nucleotides, the CDR3 is TGTGCCAGCAGCCCCCGGGTAGGGATTGACACCGGGGAGCTGTTTTTT.

The CDR3: CASSLAAGGINEQYF. CDR3 sequence (DNA): TGCGCCAGCAGCTTGGCAGCGGGAGGGATAAACGAGCAGTACTTC. The rearrangement uses TRBV5-1 and TRBJ2-7, with TRBD2 identical over 10 bases. The V and J ends lost 0 bases and 5 bases, in that order; junction bases with no gene match: 5. The germline V gene has CDR1 SGHRS and CDR2 YFSETQ. The CDR3 length is 15 residues.

Turning to this clone: In the same sample, other DNA sequences code for this CDR3. The V gene is TRBV5-1, the J gene TRBJ1-1; TRBD1 might be the D (6 bases). CDR3 length equals 12 residues. Per the germline V gene, CDR1 is SGHRS and CDR2 is YFSETQ. Trimming removed 1 base from V and 5 bases from J, with 6 bases in between. The CDR3 region is CASSLRGTEAFF. The DNA of the CDR3 is TGCGCCAGCAGCTTGAGGGGGACTGAAGCTTTCTTT.

The gene calls are TRBV25-1 and TRBJ2-5, with D possibly being TRBD2 (6 bases). The germline CDR1 and CDR2 sequences are MGHDK and SYGVNS. Trimming left V 2 bases short and J 5 bases short, with 9 bases between. The CDR3 has 13 residues. CDR3 region: CASSEAGGETQYF. CDR3 DNA: TGTGCCAGCAGTGAAGCCGGAGGGGAGACCCAGTACTTC.

CDR3 nucleotide sequence: TGTGCCAGCAGTCCATACGCGGGAAACTACGAGCAGTACTTC. Its protein product is CASSPYAGNYEQYF. The rearrangement joins TRBV27 to TRBJ2-7; D may be TRBD2 (6 bases). Germline values: CDR1 MNHEY, CDR2 SMNVEV (reference sequence). CDR3 length: 14 amino acids. V was shortened by 5 bases and J by 3 bases, with 14 bases between the two germline ends.

The chain couples TRBV12-5 to TRBJ2-1; 12 positions match TRBD2. CDR3 length: 13 amino acids. With 6 bases clipped from V and 8 bases from J, the junction kept 2 bases outside the gene matches. Germline-derived CDR1 and CDR2 are LGHNT and FRNRAP. CDR3 nucleotide sequence: TGTGCTAGTGGGACTAGCGGGAGTGATGAGCAGTTCTTC. It translates to CASGTSGSDEQFF.

This chain connects TRBV7-2 to TRBJ1-5; D not resolved. The CDR3 spans 13 residues. Trimming took off 1 base at V and 7 bases at J, with 8 bases between the two ends. Germline CDR1 is SGHTA and CDR2 is FQGNSA. CDR3 coding DNA: TGTGCCAGCAGCTTAGGGCAACAGCAGCCCCAGCATTTT. Translated: CASSLGQQQPQHF.

Concerning this clone itself: The same CDR3 also results from other DNA sequences found in this sample. The chain uses TRBV9 and TRBJ2-5; D gene ambiguous. The V end lost 2 bases, the J end lost 3 bases, and 5 bases lay between the germline ends. The germline CDR1 and CDR2 sequences are SGDLS and YYNGEE. This CDR3 is 12 amino acids long. The CDR3 DNA follows: TGTGCCAGCAGCGTGGACGAAGAGACCCAGTACTTC. This translates into CASSVDEETQYF.

The J gene is TRBJ2-1, the V gene TRBV27, with TRBD2 matching over 13 bases. There are 15 residues in the CDR3. Germline CDR1 is MNHEY and CDR2 is SMNVEV (reference sequence). The V and J ends lost 6 bases and 4 bases, in that order; junction bases with no gene match: 3. The CDR3 region is CASRTLAGGYNEQFF. CDR3 nucleotides: TGTGCCAGCAGGACACTAGCGGGAGGGTACAATGAGCAGTTCTTC.

A remark on this clone: The identical CDR3 is also encoded by other nucleotide sequences in the sample. In DNA form, the CDR3 reads TGCAGTGCTAGAGACAGAAGTGAGCAGTTCTTC. It yields the protein CSARDRSEQFF. The gene calls are TRBV20-1 and TRBJ2-1; D gene uncertain. CDR3 length equals 11 residues. V lost 0 bases and J 9 bases, leaving 6 bases between the germline ends. Germline CDR1 and CDR2: DFQATT and SNEGSKA (reference sequence).

The table lists this clone with a count of one. J is TRBJ2-5 and V is TRBV5-1, with unresolved D. The CDR3 loop spans 16 amino acids. Germline V gene lookup returns CDR1 SGHRS and CDR2 YFSETQ. Trimming left V 0 bases short and J 5 bases short, with 17 bases between. This CDR3 reads CASSLGIAFSRETQYF. The CDR3 DNA is TGCGCCAGCAGCTTGGGGATCGCCTTCTCACGGGAGACCCAGTACTTC.

This rearrangement joins TRBV6-6 to TRBJ2-7, with D perhaps matching TRBD1 or TRBD2 (5 bases each). There are 15 residues in the CDR3. V dropped 2 bases and J dropped 5 bases, with 16 bases sitting between them. CDR1 is MNHNY and CDR2 is SVGAGI in the germline V gene (reference sequence). The CDR3 coding sequence is TGTGCCAGCAGTTACGGAAGACAGAGGGGCGACGAGCAGTACTTC. This translates into CASSYGRQRGDEQYF.

This clone was counted a few times. The chain is built from TRBV6-4 and TRBJ2-3; 8 nucleotides agree with TRBD1. The CDR3 is 14 residues long. After removal of 0 bases from V and 4 bases from J, the junction contained 0 bases not matched to a gene. CDR1 and CDR2 (germline): MRHNA, SNTAGT. The chain's CDR3 is CASSDSTGADTQYF. The CDR3 DNA follows: TGTGCCAGCAGTGACTCGACAGGGGCAGATACGCAGTATTTT.

This clone appeared a single time. V gene TRBV2 combines with J gene TRBJ2-3; 8 bases fit TRBD1. This CDR3 region has 14 residues. Germline-derived CDR1 and CDR2 are SNHLY and FYNNEI. The ends lost 2 bases at V and 5 bases at J; junction bases unmatched: 3. Here the CDR3 reads CASSEQGAGDTQYF. The CDR3 DNA is TGTGCCAGCAGTGAACAGGGGGCAGGAGATACGCAGTATTTT. Complete variable domain (other parts from reference TRBV2 and TRBJ2-3): EPEVTQTPSHQVTQMGQEVILRCVPISNHLYFYWYRQILGQKVEFLVSFYNNEISEKSEIFDDQFSVERPDGSNFTLKIRSTKLEDSAMYFCASSEQGAGDTQYFGPGTRLTVL.

This clone was found a few times. Additional DNA sequences in this sample encode the identical CDR3. The J gene is TRBJ1-2, the V gene TRBV4-2, with TRBD1 matching 10 bases. This CDR3 contains 14 residues. J gave up 5 bases and V 1 base, and 1 base lay outside the gene matches. The germline V gene has CDR1 LGHNA and CDR2 YNFKEQ. The CDR3 region is CASSQVGQGYGYTF. CDR3 DNA sequence: TGTGCCAGCAGCCAAGTGGGACAGGGGTATGGCTACACCTTC.